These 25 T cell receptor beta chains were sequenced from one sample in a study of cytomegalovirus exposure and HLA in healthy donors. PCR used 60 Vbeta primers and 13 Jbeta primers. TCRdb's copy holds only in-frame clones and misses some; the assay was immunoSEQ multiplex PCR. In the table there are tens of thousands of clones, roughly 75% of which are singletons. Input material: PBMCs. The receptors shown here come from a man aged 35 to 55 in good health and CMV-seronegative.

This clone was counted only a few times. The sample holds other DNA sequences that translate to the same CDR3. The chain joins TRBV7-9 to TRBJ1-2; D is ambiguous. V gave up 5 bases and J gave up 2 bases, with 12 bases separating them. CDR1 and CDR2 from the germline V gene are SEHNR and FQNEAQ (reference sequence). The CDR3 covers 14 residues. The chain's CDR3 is CASSPTGGNYGYTF. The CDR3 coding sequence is TGTGCCAGCAGCCCTACGGGAGGCAACTATGGCTACACCTTC.

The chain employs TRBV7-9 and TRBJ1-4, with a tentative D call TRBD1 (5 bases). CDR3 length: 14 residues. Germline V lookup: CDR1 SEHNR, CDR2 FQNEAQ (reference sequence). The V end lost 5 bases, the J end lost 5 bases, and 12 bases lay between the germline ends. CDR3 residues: CASSARDSNEKLFF. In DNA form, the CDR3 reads TGTGCCAGCAGCGCCCGGGACTCAAATGAAAAACTGTTTTTT.

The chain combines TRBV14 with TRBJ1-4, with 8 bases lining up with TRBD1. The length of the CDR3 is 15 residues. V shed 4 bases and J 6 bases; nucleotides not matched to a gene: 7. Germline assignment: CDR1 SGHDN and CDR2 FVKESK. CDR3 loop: CASSPQGAKYEKLFF. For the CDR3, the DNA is TGTGCCAGCAGCCCCCAGGGGGCGAAGTATGAAAAACTGTTTTTT.

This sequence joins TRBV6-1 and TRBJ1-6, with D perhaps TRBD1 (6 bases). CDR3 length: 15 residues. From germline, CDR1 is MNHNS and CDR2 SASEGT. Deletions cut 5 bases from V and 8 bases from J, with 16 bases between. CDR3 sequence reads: CASSNRVLFYSPLHF. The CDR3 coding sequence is TGTGCCAGCAGTAACAGGGTTCTGTTCTATTCACCCCTCCACTTT.

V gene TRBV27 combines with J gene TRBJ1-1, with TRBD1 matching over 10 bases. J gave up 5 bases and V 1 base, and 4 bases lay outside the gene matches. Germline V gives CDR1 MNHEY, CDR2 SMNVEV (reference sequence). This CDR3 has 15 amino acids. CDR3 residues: CASSLWTGGGTEAFF. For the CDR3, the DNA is TGTGCCAGCAGTTTATGGACAGGGGGTGGAACTGAAGCTTTCTTT.

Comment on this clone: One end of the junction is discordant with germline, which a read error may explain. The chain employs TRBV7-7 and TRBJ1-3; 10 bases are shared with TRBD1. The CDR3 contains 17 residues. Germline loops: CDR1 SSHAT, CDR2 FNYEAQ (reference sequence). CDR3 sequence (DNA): TGTGCTAGCAGCTTGCACCGACAGGGGGCGCCCGGAAACACCATATATTTT. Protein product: CASSLHRQGAPGNTIYF.

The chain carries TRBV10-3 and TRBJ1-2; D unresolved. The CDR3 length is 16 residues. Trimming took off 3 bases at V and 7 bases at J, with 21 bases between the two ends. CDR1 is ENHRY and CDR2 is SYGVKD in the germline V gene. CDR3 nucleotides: TGTGCCATCAGTGAACCATTAAGGACTGCTGGTGCTGGCTACACCTTC. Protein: CAISEPLRTAGAGYTF.

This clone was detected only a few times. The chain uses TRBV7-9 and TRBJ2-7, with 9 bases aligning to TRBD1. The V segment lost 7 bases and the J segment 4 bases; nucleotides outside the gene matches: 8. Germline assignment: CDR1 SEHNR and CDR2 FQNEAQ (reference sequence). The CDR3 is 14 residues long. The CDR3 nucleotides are TGTGCCAGCACCGCGACAGGGGGAGTTTACGAGCAGTACTTC. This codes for CASTATGGVYEQYF.

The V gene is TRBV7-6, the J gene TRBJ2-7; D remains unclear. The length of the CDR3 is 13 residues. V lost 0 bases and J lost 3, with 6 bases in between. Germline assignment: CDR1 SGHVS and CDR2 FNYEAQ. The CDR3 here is CASSLAEYYEQYF. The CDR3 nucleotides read TGTGCCAGCAGCTTAGCAGAGTACTACGAGCAGTACTTC. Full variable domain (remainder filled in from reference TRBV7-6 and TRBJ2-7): GAGVSQSPRYKVTKRGQDVALRCDPISGHVSLYWYRQALGQGPEFLTYFNYEAQQDKSGLPNDRFSAERPEGSISTLTIQRTEQRDSAMYRCASSLAEYYEQYFGPGTRLTVT.

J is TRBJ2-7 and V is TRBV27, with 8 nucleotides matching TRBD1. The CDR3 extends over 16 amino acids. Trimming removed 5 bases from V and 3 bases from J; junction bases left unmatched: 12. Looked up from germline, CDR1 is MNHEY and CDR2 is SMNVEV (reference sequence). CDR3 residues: CASSPQGDRGNYEQYF. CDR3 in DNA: TGTGCCAGCAGTCCCCAGGGCGACAGGGGAAACTACGAGCAGTACTTC.

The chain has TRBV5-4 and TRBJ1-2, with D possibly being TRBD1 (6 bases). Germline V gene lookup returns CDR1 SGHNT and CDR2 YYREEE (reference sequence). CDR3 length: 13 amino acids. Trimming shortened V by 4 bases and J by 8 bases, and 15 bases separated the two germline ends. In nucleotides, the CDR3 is TGTGCCAGCAGCCCTGACAGAGGGGGAGGCTACACCTTC. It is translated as CASSPDRGGGYTF.

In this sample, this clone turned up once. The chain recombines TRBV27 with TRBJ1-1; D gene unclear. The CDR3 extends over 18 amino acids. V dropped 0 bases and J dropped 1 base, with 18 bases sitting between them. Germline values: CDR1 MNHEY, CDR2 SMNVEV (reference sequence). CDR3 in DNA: TGTGCCAGCAGTTTATCGTTCGGCAGGTCGTTGGGGAACACTGAAGCTTTCTTT. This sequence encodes CASSLSFGRSLGNTEAFF.

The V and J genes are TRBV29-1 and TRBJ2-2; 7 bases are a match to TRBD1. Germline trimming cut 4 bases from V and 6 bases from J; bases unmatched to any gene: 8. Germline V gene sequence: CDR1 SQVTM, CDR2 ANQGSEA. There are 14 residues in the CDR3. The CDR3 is CSVGRGQRSGELFF. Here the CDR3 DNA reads TGCAGCGTTGGAAGGGGGCAAAGGTCCGGGGAGCTGTTTTTT.

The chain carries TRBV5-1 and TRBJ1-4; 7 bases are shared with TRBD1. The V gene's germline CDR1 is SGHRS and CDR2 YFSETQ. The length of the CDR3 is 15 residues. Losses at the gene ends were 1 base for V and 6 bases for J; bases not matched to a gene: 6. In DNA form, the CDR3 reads TGCGCCAGCAGCTTGTACACAGGGGCGGATGAAAAACTGTTTTTT. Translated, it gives CASSLYTGADEKLFF.

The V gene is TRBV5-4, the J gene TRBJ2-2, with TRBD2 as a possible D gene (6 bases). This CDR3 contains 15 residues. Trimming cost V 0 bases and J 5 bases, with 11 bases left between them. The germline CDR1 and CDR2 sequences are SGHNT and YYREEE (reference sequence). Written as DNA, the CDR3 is TGTGCCAGCAGCTTGGATTGGAGCGGGACCGGGGAGCTGTTTTTT. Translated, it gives CASSLDWSGTGELFF.

CDR3 DNA: TGCAGCGTTCGACTAGCGGGAGGGCAGCAGTTCTTC. This codes for CSVRLAGGQQFF. The rearrangement links TRBV29-1 to TRBJ2-1; TRBD2 matches at 14 bases. The germline V gene has CDR1 SQVTM and CDR2 ANQGSEA. V was clipped by 5 bases and J by 11 bases; unmatched bases: 2. The CDR3 has 12 residues.

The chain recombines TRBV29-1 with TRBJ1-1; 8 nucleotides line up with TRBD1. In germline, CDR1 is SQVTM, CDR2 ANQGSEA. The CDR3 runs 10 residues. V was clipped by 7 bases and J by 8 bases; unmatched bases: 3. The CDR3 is CSAGGAEAFF. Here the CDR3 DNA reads TGCAGCGCAGGGGGCGCAGAAGCTTTCTTT.

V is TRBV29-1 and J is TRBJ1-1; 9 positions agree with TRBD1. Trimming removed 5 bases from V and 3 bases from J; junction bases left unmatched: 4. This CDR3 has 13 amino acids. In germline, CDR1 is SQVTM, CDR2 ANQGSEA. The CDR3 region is CSVMRTGDTEAFF. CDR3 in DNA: TGCAGCGTTATGAGGACAGGGGACACTGAAGCTTTCTTT. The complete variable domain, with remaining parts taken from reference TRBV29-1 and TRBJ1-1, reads SAVISQKPSRDICQRGTSLTIQCQVDSQVTMMFWYRQQPGQSLTLIATANQGSEATYESGFVIDKFPISRPNLTFSTLTVSNMSPEDSSIYLCSVMRTGDTEAFFGQGTRLTVV.

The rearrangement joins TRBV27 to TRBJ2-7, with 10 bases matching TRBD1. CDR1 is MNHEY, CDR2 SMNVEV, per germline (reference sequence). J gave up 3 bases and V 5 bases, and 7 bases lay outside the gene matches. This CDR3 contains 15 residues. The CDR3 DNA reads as TGTGCCAGCAGTGGACAGGGGGTCGACCGCTACGAGCAGTACTTC. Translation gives CASSGQGVDRYEQYF.

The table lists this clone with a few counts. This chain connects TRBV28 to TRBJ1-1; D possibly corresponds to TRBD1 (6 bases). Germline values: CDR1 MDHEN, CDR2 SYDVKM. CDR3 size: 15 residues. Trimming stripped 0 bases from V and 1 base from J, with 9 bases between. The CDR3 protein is CASSLWGAGNTEAFF. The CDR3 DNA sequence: TGTGCCAGCAGTTTATGGGGGGCTGGGAACACTGAAGCTTTCTTT. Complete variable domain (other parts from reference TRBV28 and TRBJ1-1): DVKVTQSSRYLVKRTGEKVFLECVQDMDHENMFWYRQDPGLGLRLIYFSYDVKMKEKGDIPEGYSVSREKKERFSLILESASTNQTSMYLCASSLWGAGNTEAFFGQGTRLTVV.

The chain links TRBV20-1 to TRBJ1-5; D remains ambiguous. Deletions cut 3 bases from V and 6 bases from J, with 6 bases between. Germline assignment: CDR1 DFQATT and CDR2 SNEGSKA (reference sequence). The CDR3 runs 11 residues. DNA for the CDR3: TGCAGTGCTAGGTTCGGTCAGCCCCAGCATTTT. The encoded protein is CSARFGQPQHF.

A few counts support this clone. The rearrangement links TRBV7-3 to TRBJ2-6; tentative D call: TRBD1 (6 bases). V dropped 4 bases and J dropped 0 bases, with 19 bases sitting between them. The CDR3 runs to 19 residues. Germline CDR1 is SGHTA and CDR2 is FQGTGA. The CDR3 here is CASSWGGGGSYSGANVLTF. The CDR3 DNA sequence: TGTGCCAGCAGCTGGGGTGGGGGCGGATCGTACTCTGGGGCCAACGTCCTGACTTTC. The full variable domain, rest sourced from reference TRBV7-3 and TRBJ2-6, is GAGVSQTPSNKVTEKGKYVELRCDPISGHTALYWYRQSLGQGPEFLIYFQGTGAADDSGLPNDRFFAVRPEGSVSTLKIQRTERGDSAVYLCASSWGGGGSYSGANVLTFGAGSRLTVL.

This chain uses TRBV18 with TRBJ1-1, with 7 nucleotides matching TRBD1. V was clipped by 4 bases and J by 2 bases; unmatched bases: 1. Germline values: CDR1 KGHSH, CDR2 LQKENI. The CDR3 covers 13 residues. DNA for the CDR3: TGTGCCAGCTCACGACAGGGCAACACTGAAGCTTTCTTT. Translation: CASSRQGNTEAFF.

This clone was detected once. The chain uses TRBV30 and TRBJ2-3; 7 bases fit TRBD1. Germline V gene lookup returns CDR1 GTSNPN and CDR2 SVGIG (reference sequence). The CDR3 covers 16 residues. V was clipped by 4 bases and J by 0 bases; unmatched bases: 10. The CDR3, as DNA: TGTGCCTGGACTAGGACAGGACTTTCTAGCACAGATACGCAGTATTTT. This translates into CAWTRTGLSSTDTQYF.

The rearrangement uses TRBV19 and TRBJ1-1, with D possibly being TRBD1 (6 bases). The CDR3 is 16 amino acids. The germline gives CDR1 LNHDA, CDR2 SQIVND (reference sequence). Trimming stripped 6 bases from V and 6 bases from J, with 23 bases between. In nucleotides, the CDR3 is TGTGCCAGTAGGGGGACACCTGTGGGGCCAACGGCTGAAGCTTTCTTT. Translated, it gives CASRGTPVGPTAEAFF.